The 27 T cell receptor beta chains below were found in one sample sequenced in a study of radiation and T cells in renal cell carcinoma. Method: immunoSEQ multiplex PCR; TCRdb's copy keeps in-frame clones and lacks some. The table has about 140,000 clones, 83% seen once. Time point meaning: baseline pretreatment blood. Sample treatment: 15 Gy SBRT to primary tumor, nephrectomy 4 weeks later. Material: blood, obtained from a patient whose treatment included radiotherapy and nephrectomy. The receptors were gathered from a woman aged 45-59 years with renal cell carcinoma.

This clone has just one count. V usage is TRBV7-2 and J usage is TRBJ2-7; 8 nucleotides line up with TRBD2. V lost 5 bases and J lost 0; bases outside the gene matches: 3. Looked up from germline, CDR1 is SGHTA and CDR2 is FQGNSA. CDR3 size: 14 residues. CDR3 sequence (DNA): TGTGCCAGCAGCACCAGCGGGGGCTCCTACGAGCAGTACTTC. The encoded protein is CASSTSGGSYEQYF.

The chain recombines TRBV7-2 with TRBJ1-1; no definite D call. Germline V gives CDR1 SGHTA, CDR2 FQGNSA. V lost 2 bases and J 4 bases, leaving 11 bases between the germline ends. This CDR3 comprises 14 residues. The chain's CDR3 is CASSLWGSGTEAFF. CDR3 sequence (DNA): TGTGCCAGCAGCTTATGGGGATCTGGCACTGAAGCTTTCTTT. The whole variable domain, filled in from reference TRBV7-2 and TRBJ1-1, reads GAGVSQSPSNKVTEKGKDVELRCDPISGHTALYWYRQSLGQGLEFLIYFQGNSAPDKSGLPSDRFSAERTGGSVSTLTIQRTQQEDSAVYLCASSLWGSGTEAFFGQGTRLTVV.

The sample holds one count of this clone. This chain connects TRBV30 to TRBJ2-3; 9 bases are a match to TRBD2. This CDR3 contains 15 residues. Trimming took 4 bases from V and 3 from J; bases not matched to a gene: 8. Germline CDR1 and CDR2: GTSNPN and SVGIG (reference sequence). DNA of the CDR3: TGTGCCTGGAATAGGGCGGGGGGGCTGACAGATACGCAGTATTTT. It yields the protein CAWNRAGGLTDTQYF.

The chain carries TRBV4-3 and TRBJ2-2; D uncertain. Per the germline V gene, CDR1 is LGHNA and CDR2 is YSLEER. This CDR3 comprises 13 residues. V lost 1 base and J lost 5, with 5 bases in between. CDR3: CASSQGVTGELFF. The DNA of the CDR3 is TGCGCCAGCAGCCAAGGGGTTACCGGGGAGCTGTTTTTT.

The chain has TRBV27 and TRBJ1-5; D gene unclear. CDR3 size: 14 residues. V shed 5 bases and J shed 4 bases, with 12 bases lying between them. Looked up from germline, CDR1 is MNHEY and CDR2 is SMNVEV (reference sequence). CDR3: CASSPPGLNQPQHF. The CDR3 DNA reads as TGTGCCAGCAGTCCCCCCGGGCTTAATCAGCCCCAGCATTTT.

The chain combines TRBV2 with TRBJ1-1, with 10 nucleotides matching TRBD1. V trimming: 6 bases; J trimming: 6 bases; junction bases outside the gene matches: 7. Germline V gene lookup returns CDR1 SNHLY and CDR2 FYNNEI. CDR3 length: 14 residues. CDR3 residues: CASRWDRGGSEAFF. DNA of the CDR3: TGTGCCAGCAGATGGGACAGGGGAGGGTCTGAAGCTTTCTTT.

CDR3 residues: CASSQGLSGSPLHF. Here the CDR3 DNA reads TGCGCCAGCAGCCAGGGGCTTAGTGGTTCACCCCTCCACTTT. The chain has TRBV4-3 and TRBJ1-6, with TRBD1 as a possible D gene (5 bases). CDR1 and CDR2 (germline): LGHNA, YSLEER. This CDR3 spans 14 amino acids. V was cut by 3 bases and J by 9 bases, with 12 bases left in between.

This chain joins TRBV4-1 and TRBJ1-1, with D maybe TRBD1 (6 bases). V was trimmed by 0 bases and J by 3 bases, leaving 11 bases between them. Germline CDR1 and CDR2: MGHRA and YSYEKL. The CDR3 is 15 residues long. CDR3 sequence reads: CASSQETGLDTEAFF. The CDR3 nucleotides are TGCGCCAGCAGCCAAGAAACAGGGCTAGACACTGAAGCTTTCTTT.

The gene calls are TRBV7-9 and TRBJ2-7; 10 bases map to TRBD1. J gave up 2 bases and V 5 bases, and 9 bases lay outside the gene matches. Germline loops: CDR1 SEHNR, CDR2 FQNEAQ (reference sequence). This CDR3 has 16 residues. Here the CDR3 reads CASSRYDRGPTYEQYF. DNA for the CDR3: TGTGCCAGCAGCCGGTATGACAGGGGGCCTACCTACGAGCAGTACTTC. Looking up the rest from reference TRBV7-9 and TRBJ2-7 gives the full variable domain: DTGVSQNPRHKITKRGQNVTFRCDPISEHNRLYWYRQTLGQGPEFLTYFQNEAQLEKSRLLSDRFSAERPKGSFSTLEIQRTEQGDSAMYLCASSRYDRGPTYEQYFGPGTRLTVT.

This clone has a handful of counts. The chain is built from TRBV29-1 and TRBJ2-7; D is uncertain. This CDR3 region has 12 residues. The V end was cut by 0 bases, the J end by 2 bases, with 5 bases between. Per germline, CDR1 SQVTM and CDR2 ANQGSEA. CDR3 nucleotide sequence: TGCAGCGTTGAAGATAGAACCTACGAGCAGTACTTC. The encoded protein is CSVEDRTYEQYF.

The CDR3 sequence: CASSLEFRVSYEQYF. The CDR3 nucleotides read TGCGCCAGCAGCTTGGAGTTCAGGGTGTCCTACGAGCAGTACTTC. V is TRBV5-1 and J is TRBJ2-7; possibly TRBD1 for D (5 bases). Germline CDR1 reads SGHRS; CDR2 reads YFSETQ. Trimming shortened V by 0 bases and J by 1 base, and 11 bases separated the two germline ends. CDR3 length: 15 amino acids.

J is TRBJ2-7 and V is TRBV5-1; D unclear. The V end was cut by 5 bases, the J end by 0 bases, with 18 bases between. This CDR3 region has 16 residues. Germline CDR1 reads SGHRS; CDR2 reads YFSETQ. DNA for the CDR3: TGCGCCAGCAGGGGGTTGGCAGGAGACTTCTCCTACGAGCAGTACTTC. This sequence encodes CASRGLAGDFSYEQYF.

This clone was counted between two and nine times. The chain joins TRBV10-3 to TRBJ1-2, with no clear D. V lost 3 bases, J lost 3 bases, and 11 bases lay in between. The CDR3 runs 14 residues. The germline V gene has CDR1 ENHRY and CDR2 SYGVKD. The CDR3 DNA reads TGTGCCATCAGTGATACCAAGCGTCACTATGGCTACACCTTC. Its translation is CAISDTKRHYGYTF.

The chain links TRBV5-4 to TRBJ1-3; tentatively, D is TRBD1 (5 bases). V lost 1 base and J lost 7, with 9 bases in between. The length of the CDR3 is 13 residues. Per the germline V gene, CDR1 is SGHNT and CDR2 is YYREEE (reference sequence). The CDR3 reads CASSLREGNTIYF. As DNA, the CDR3 is TGTGCCAGCAGCTTGAGGGAGGGGAACACCATATATTTT.

The chain couples TRBV7-9 to TRBJ2-3, with D unclear. V was pared by 2 bases and J by 0 bases, with 12 bases between. This CDR3 region has 16 residues. The germline gives CDR1 SEHNR, CDR2 FQNEAQ (reference sequence). In DNA, the CDR3 is TGTGCCAGCAGCTTAAACCAGGCCCATAGCACAGATACGCAGTATTTT. This encodes CASSLNQAHSTDTQYF.

Here the CDR3 reads CASSAGLAHETQYF. The DNA of the CDR3 is TGTGCCAGCAGCGCCGGACTAGCTCATGAGACCCAGTACTTC. V usage is TRBV7-2 and J usage is TRBJ2-5; 8 nucleotides agree with TRBD2. CDR1 and CDR2 from the germline V gene are SGHTA and FQGNSA. The CDR3 length is 14 residues. After removal of 5 bases from V and 5 bases from J, the junction contained 7 bases not matched to a gene. Looking up the rest from reference TRBV7-2 and TRBJ2-5 gives the full variable domain: GAGVSQSPSNKVTEKGKDVELRCDPISGHTALYWYRQSLGQGLEFLIYFQGNSAPDKSGLPSDRFSAERTGGSVSTLTIQRTQQEDSAVYLCASSAGLAHETQYFGPGTRLLVL.

The rearrangement uses TRBV9 and TRBJ2-7, with 7 positions matching TRBD2. The V gene's germline CDR1 is SGDLS and CDR2 YYNGEE. The CDR3 is 14 residues long. J gave up 2 bases and V 3 bases, and 5 bases lay outside the gene matches. CDR3 sequence (DNA): TGTGCCAGCAGCGGAGGCGGGAGTGCCTACGAGCAGTACTTC. Its translation: CASSGGGSAYEQYF.

The V gene is TRBV6-6, the J gene TRBJ2-3; 7 bases align to TRBD2. Losses at the gene ends were 7 bases for V and 2 bases for J; bases not matched to a gene: 6. This CDR3 spans 14 amino acids. Germline values: CDR1 MNHNY, CDR2 SVGAGI (reference sequence). The CDR3 DNA is TGTGCCAGCACCACGGGACTAATCACAGATACGCAGTATTTT. Protein product: CASTTGLITDTQYF.

The V gene is TRBV9, the J gene TRBJ1-1; no definite D call. The germline V gene encodes CDR1 SGDLS and CDR2 YYNGEE. V shed 7 bases and J shed 11 bases, with 24 bases lying between them. The length of the CDR3 is 14 residues. The CDR3: CASARREGKSGAFF. Here the CDR3 DNA reads TGTGCCAGCGCCCGGCGGGAGGGTAAATCTGGCGCTTTCTTT.

V is TRBV5-6 and J is TRBJ2-7, with 7 bases identical to TRBD1. Germline V lookup: CDR1 SGHDT, CDR2 YYEEEE. The CDR3 has 14 residues. After removal of 2 bases from V and 3 bases from J, the junction contained 5 bases not matched to a gene. CDR3 region: CASSLPGQYYEQYF. The CDR3 DNA reads as TGTGCCAGCAGCTTACCGGGACAGTACTACGAGCAGTACTTC.

The rearrangement joins TRBV19 to TRBJ2-2; D gene unclear. Trimming cost V 7 bases and J 0 bases, with 9 bases left between them. This CDR3 is 14 amino acids long. Germline CDR1 LNHDA, CDR2 SQIVND (reference sequence). The CDR3 DNA is TGTGCCAGTATTTCGAGAACGAACACCGGGGAGCTGTTTTTT. Translating it yields CASISRTNTGELFF.

The chain uses TRBV30 and TRBJ2-7; D is perhaps TRBD2 (7 bases). V was cut by 2 bases and J by 1 base, with 18 bases left in between. Germline V gene lookup returns CDR1 GTSNPN and CDR2 SVGIG (reference sequence). The CDR3 has 16 amino acids. The CDR3 sequence is CAWSQLLGGRSYEQYF. CDR3 bases: TGTGCCTGGAGTCAACTCTTGGGGGGGCGGTCCTACGAGCAGTACTTC. Filled out from reference TRBV30 and TRBJ2-7, the complete variable domain reads SQTIHQWPATLVQPVGSPLSLECTVEGTSNPNLYWYRQAAGRGLQLLFYSVGIGQISSEVPQNLSASRPQDRQFILSSKKLLLSDSGFYLCAWSQLLGGRSYEQYFGPGTRLTVT.

In this sample, this clone turned up a few times. The rearrangement links TRBV29-1 to TRBJ1-6; D gene uncertain. Between the trimmed V and J ends, which lost 5 bases and 10 bases, there was a span of 6 bases. This CDR3 spans 10 amino acids. Per germline, CDR1 SQVTM and CDR2 ANQGSEA. This chain's CDR3 is CSVRCSPLHF. DNA of the CDR3: TGCAGCGTTCGTTGCTCACCCCTCCACTTT. Together with reference TRBV29-1 and TRBJ1-6, the CDR3 gives the full variable domain: SAVISQKPSRDICQRGTSLTIQCQVDSQVTMMFWYRQQPGQSLTLIATANQGSEATYESGFVIDKFPISRPNLTFSTLTVSNMSPEDSSIYLCSVRCSPLHFGNGTRLTVT.

J is TRBJ1-4 and V is TRBV4-1; D is possibly TRBD1 (6 bases). Per the germline V gene, CDR1 is MGHRA and CDR2 is YSYEKL. Trimming removed 4 bases from V and 7 bases from J, with 16 bases in between. This CDR3 contains 15 residues. DNA for the CDR3: TGCGCCAGCAGCCCCGGACAGCGAGGAACTGAAAAACTGTTTTTT. Translated, it gives CASSPGQRGTEKLFF.

The gene calls are TRBV9 and TRBJ2-2, with D unclear. The CDR3 runs 11 residues. Germline lookup yields CDR1 SGDLS and CDR2 YYNGEE. The germline V and J ends were trimmed by 0 bases and 6 bases, with 0 bases remaining between them. DNA of the CDR3: TGTGCCAGCAGCGTAGCCGGGGAGCTGTTTTTT. Residues: CASSVAGELFF.

The CDR3 protein is CASRSLFLEQYF. The CDR3 bases are TGTGCCAGCCGAAGCCTTTTTCTCGAGCAGTACTTC. The V gene is TRBV6-5, the J gene TRBJ2-7; D remains ambiguous. This CDR3 has 12 amino acids. Trimming took off 8 bases at V and 6 bases at J, with 14 bases between the two ends. Germline V gives CDR1 MNHEY, CDR2 SVGAGI.

The rearrangement joins TRBV4-3 to TRBJ1-5; a possible D gene is TRBD1 (5 bases). This CDR3 spans 14 amino acids. Per germline, CDR1 LGHNA and CDR2 YSLEER. The ends were cut back, 0 bases at V and 7 bases at J, with 10 bases in the middle. In DNA, the CDR3 is TGCGCCAGCAGCCAAGATGATCGGGACCAGCCCCAGCATTTT. This translates into CASSQDDRDQPQHF.